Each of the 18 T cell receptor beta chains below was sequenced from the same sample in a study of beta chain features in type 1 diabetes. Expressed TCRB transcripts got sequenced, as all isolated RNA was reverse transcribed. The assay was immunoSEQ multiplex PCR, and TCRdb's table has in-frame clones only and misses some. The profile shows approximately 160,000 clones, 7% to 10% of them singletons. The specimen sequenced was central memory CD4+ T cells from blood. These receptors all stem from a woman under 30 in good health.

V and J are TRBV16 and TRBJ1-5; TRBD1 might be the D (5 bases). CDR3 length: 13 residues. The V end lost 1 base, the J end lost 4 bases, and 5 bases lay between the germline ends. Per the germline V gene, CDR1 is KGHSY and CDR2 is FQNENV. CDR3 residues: CASSQWTNQPQHF. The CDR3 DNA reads TGTGCCAGCAGCCAATGGACAAATCAGCCCCAGCATTTT.

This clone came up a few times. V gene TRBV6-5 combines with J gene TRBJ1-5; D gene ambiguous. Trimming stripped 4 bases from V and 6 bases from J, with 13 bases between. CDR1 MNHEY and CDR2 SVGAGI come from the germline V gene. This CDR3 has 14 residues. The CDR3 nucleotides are TGTGCCAGCAGTTCGCCGGCCAGCGGTCAGCCCCAGCATTTT. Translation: CASSSPASGQPQHF.

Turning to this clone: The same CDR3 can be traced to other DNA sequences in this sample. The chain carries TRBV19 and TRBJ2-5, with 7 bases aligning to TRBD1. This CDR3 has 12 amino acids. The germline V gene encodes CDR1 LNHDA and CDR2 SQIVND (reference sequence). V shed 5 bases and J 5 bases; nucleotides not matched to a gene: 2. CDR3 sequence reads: CASSVQGETQYF. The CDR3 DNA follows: TGTGCCAGTAGTGTACAGGGGGAGACCCAGTACTTC.

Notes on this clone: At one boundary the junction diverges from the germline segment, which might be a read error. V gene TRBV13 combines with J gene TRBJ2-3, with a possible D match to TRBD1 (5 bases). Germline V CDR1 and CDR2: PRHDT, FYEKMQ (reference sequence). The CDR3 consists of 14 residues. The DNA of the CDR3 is TGTGCCAGCTGCTTAAGGGGCTTCGCAGATACGCAGTATTTT. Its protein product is CASCLRGFADTQYF.

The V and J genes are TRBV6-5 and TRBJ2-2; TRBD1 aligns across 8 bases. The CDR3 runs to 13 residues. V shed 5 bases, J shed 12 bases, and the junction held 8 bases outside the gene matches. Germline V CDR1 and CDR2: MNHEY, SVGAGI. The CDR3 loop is CASSPPDRVKLFF. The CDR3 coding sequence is TGTGCCAGCAGTCCCCCGGACAGGGTAAAGCTGTTTTTT.

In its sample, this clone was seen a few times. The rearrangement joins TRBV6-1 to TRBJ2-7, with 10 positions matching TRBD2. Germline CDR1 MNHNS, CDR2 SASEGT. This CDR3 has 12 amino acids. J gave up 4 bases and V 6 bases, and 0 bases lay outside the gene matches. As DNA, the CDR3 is TGTGCCAGCAGGACTAGCGGGTACGAGCAGTACTTC. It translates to CASRTSGYEQYF.

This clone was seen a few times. The CDR3 loop is CASRVAGGLSYNEQFF. The DNA of the CDR3 is TGTGCCAGCCGTGTAGCGGGAGGTCTTTCCTACAATGAGCAGTTCTTC. This chain uses TRBV6-1 with TRBJ2-1; 10 bases line up with TRBD2. After removal of 8 bases from V and 1 base from J, the junction contained 8 bases not matched to a gene. CDR1 and CDR2 (germline): MNHNS, SASEGT. The CDR3 totals 16 residues.

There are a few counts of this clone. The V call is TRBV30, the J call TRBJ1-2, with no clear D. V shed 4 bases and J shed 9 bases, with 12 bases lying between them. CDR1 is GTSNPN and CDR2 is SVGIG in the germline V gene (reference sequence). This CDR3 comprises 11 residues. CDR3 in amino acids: CAWTVGGSYTF. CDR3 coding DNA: TGTGCCTGGACGGTCGGAGGGAGCTACACCTTC.

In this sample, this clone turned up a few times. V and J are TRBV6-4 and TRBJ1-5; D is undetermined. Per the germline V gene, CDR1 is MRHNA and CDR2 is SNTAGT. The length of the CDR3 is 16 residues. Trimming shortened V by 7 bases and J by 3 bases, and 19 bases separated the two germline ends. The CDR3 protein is CASTLDCRSINQPQHF. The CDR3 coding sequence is TGTGCCAGCACTTTGGACTGTCGGTCCATCAATCAGCCCCAGCATTTT.

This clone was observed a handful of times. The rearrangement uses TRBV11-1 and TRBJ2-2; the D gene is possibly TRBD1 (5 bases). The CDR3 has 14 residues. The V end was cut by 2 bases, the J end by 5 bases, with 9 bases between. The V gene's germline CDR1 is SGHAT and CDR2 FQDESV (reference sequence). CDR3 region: CASSLFRATGELFF. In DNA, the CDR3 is TGTGCCAGCAGCTTATTCAGGGCGACCGGGGAGCTGTTTTTT.

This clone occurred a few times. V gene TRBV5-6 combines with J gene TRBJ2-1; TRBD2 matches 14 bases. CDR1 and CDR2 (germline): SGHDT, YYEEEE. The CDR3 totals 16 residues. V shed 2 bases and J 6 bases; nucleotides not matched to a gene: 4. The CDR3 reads CASSLGTSGGINEQFF. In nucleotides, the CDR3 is TGTGCCAGCAGCTTAGGGACTAGCGGGGGCATCAATGAGCAGTTCTTC.

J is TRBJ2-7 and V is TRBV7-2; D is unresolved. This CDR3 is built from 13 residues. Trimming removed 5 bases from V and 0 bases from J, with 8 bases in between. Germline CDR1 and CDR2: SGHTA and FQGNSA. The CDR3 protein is CASSQQASYEQYF. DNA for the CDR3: TGTGCCAGCAGCCAGCAGGCCTCCTACGAGCAGTACTTC.

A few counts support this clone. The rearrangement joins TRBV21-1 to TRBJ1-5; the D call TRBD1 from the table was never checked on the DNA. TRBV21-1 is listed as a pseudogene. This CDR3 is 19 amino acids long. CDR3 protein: CASSGSYQQGSWADQPQHF. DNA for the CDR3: TGTGCCAGCAGCGGCTCATACCAACAGGGTTCTTGGGCGGATCAGCCCCAGCATTTT.

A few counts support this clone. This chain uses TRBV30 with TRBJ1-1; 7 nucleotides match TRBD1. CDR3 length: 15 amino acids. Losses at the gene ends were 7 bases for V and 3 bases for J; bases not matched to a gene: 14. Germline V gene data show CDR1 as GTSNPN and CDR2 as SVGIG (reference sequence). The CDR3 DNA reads TGTGCCTCGGGGACAGCGTATTCGAGGGACACTGAAGCTTTCTTT. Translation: CASGTAYSRDTEAFF. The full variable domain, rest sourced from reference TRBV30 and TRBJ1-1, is SQTIHQWPATLVQPVGSPLSLECTVEGTSNPNLYWYRQAAGRGLQLLFYSVGIGQISSEVPQNLSASRPQDRQFILSSKKLLLSDSGFYLCASGTAYSRDTEAFFGQGTRLTVV.

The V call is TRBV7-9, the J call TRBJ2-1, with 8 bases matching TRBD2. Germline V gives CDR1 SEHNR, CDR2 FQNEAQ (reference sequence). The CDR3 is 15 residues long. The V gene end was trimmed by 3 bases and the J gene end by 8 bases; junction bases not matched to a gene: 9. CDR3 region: CASSLASGRGDEQFF. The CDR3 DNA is TGTGCCAGCAGCTTGGCGAGCGGGAGAGGGGATGAGCAGTTCTTC.

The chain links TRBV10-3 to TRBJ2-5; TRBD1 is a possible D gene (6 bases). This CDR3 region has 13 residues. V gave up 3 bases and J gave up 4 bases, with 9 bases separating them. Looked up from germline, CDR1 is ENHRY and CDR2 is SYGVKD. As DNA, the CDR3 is TGTGCCATCAGTGACAGGGGCGGAGAGACCCAGTACTTC. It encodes CAISDRGGETQYF.

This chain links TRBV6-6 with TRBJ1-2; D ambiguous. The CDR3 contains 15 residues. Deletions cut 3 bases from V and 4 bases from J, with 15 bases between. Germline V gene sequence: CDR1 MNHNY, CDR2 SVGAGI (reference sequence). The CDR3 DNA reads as TGTGCCAGCAGTTATAATGGTCAGGAACTCTATGGCTACACCTTC. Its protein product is CASSYNGQELYGYTF.

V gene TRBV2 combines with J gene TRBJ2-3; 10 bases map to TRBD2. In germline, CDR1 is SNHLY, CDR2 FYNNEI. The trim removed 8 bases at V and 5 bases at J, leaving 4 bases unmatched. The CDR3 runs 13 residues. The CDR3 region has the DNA TGTGCCAGCCTAGCGGGAGCAGGAGATACGCAGTATTTT. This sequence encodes CASLAGAGDTQYF.